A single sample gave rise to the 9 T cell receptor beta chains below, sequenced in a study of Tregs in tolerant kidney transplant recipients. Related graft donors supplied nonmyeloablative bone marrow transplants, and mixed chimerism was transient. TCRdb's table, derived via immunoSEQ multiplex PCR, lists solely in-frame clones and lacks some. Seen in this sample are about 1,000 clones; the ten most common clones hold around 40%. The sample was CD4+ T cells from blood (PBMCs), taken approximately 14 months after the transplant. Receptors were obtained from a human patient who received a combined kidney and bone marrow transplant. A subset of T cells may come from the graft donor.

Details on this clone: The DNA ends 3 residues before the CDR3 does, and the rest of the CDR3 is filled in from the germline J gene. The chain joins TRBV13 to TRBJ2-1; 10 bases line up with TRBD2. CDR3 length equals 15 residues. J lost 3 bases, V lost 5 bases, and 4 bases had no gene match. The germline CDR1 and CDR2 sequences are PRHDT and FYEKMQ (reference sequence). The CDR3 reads CASSPAGGSYNEQFF. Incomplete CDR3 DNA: TGTGCCAGCAGCCCAGCGGGAGGGAGCTACAATGAG.

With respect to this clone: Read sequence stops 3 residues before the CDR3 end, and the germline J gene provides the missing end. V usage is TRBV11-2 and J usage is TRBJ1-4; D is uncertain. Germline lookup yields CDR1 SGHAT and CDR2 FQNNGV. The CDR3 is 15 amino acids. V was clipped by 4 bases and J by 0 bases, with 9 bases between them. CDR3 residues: CASSSRGSTNEKLFF. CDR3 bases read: TGTGCCAGCAGCTCCCGCGGGTCAACTAATGAAAAA.

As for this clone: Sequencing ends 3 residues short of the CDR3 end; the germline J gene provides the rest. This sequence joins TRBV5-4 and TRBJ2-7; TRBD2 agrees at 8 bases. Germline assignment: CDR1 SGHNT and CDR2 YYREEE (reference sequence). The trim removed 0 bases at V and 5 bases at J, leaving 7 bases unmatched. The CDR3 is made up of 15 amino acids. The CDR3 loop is CASSLGAGGGNEQYF. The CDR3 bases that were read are TGTGCCAGCAGCTTGGGCGCGGGCGGGGGGAACGAG.

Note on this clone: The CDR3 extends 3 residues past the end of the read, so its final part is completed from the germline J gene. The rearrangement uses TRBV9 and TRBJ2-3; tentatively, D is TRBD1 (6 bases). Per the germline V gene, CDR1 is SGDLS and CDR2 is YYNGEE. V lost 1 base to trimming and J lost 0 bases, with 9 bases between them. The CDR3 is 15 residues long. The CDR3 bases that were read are TGTGCCAGCAGCGTACAGGGGTATAGCACAGATACG. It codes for CASSVQGYSTDT. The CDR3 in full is CASSVQGYSTDTQYF.

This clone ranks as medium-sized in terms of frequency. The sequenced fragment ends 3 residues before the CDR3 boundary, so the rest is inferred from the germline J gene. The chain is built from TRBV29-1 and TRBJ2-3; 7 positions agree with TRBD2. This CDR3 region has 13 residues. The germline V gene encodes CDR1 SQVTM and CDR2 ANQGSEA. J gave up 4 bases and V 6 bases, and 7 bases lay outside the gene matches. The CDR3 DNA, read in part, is TGCAGCGTCCCGGGGGGTCGGTCAGATACG. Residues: CSVPGGRSDT. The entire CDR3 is CSVPGGRSDTQYF.

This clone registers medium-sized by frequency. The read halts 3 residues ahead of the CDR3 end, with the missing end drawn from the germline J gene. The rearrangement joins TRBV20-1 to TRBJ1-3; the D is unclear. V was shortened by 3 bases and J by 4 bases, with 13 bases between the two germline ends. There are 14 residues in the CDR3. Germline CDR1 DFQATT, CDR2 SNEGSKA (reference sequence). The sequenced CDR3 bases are TGCAGTGCTAGTCCCTCCTATCAAGGAAACACC. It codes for CSASPSYQGNT. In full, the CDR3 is CSASPSYQGNTIYF.

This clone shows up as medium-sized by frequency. CDR3 DNA (partial): TGCAGTGCTTACTCGGTACAGGGCCCGGGAAACAATGAG. It yields the protein CSAYSVQGPGNNE. The full-length CDR3 reads as CSAYSVQGPGNNEQFF. The rearrangement uses TRBV20-1 and TRBJ2-1; TRBD1 might be the D (6 bases). The read ends 3 residues before the CDR3 terminus; that terminus is restored from the germline J gene. CDR3 length: 16 amino acids. Germline V gene lookup returns CDR1 DFQATT and CDR2 SNEGSKA (reference sequence). Trimming left V 5 bases short and J 5 bases short, with 22 bases between.

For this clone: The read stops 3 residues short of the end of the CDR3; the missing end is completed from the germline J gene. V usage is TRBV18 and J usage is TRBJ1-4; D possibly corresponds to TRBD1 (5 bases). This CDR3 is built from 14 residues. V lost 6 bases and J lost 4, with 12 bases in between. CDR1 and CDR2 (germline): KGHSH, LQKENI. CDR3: CASSEGAHNEKLFF. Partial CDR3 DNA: TGTGCCAGCTCGGAAGGGGCACATAATGAAAAA.

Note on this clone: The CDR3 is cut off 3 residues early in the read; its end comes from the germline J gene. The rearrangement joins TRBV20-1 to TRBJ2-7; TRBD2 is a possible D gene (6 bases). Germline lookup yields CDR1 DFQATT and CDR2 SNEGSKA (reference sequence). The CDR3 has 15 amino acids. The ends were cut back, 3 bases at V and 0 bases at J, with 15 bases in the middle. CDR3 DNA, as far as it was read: TGCAGTGCTAGGAGGGCGGGGTGGAGCTCCTACGAG. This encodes CSARRAGWSSYE. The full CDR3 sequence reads CSARRAGWSSYEQYF.